These 14 T cell receptor beta chains came from one sample sequenced in a study of T-cell reconstitution after alpha-beta-depleted transplantation in children. Preparing the TCRbeta library involved the use of unique molecular identifiers. TCRdb fed the PCR reads into MiXCR, producing one record per CDR3 protein. The table lists 200,000 to 250,000 distinct CDR3 sequences, about 8.7% of them singletons. This material consisted of PBMCs, mostly from graft donor cells, taken 360 days after TCRalphabeta/CD19-depleted stem cell transplant. The receptors were sampled from a male patient between 2 and 10 years old who had a stem cell transplant for acute myeloid leukemia, so the T cells may come from the graft donor.

The chain carries TRBV29-1 and TRBJ1-2; possible D gene TRBD1, 6 bases. The CDR3 has 11 amino acids. The V end lost 6 bases, the J end lost 8 bases, and 13 bases lay between the germline ends. Germline assignment: CDR1 SQVTM and CDR2 ANQGSEA. CDR3 in DNA: TGCAGCGTGAGGGGACAAATGGGCTACACCTTC. Protein: CSVRGQMGYTF.

The CDR3 region is CAISPTGFGNTIYF. The CDR3 bases are TGTGCCATCAGTCCGACAGGGTTCGGAAACACCATATATTTT. The V call is TRBV10-3, the J call TRBJ1-3, with TRBD1 matching 7 bases. There are 14 residues in the CDR3. In germline, CDR1 is ENHRY, CDR2 SYGVKD. The ends lost 5 bases at V and 4 bases at J; junction bases unmatched: 5.

This clonotype was detected many times. CDR3 sequence reads: CASSSRDSYTGELFF. The CDR3 coding sequence is TGTGCCAGCAGCTCCCGGGACTCCTACACCGGGGAGCTGTTTTTT. The chain carries TRBV13 and TRBJ2-2, with D possibly being TRBD2 (6 bases). The CDR3 extends over 15 amino acids. Per the germline V gene, CDR1 is PRHDT and CDR2 is FYEKMQ (reference sequence). Trimming shortened V by 4 bases and J by 3 bases, and 12 bases separated the two germline ends.

This clonotype came up a few times. The chain combines TRBV12-3 or TRBV12-4 with TRBJ2-4; the D gene is possibly TRBD2 (5 bases). The CDR3 consists of 15 residues. Trimming pared 4 bases from V and 6 bases from J, leaving 16 bases between. As DNA, the CDR3 is TGTGCCAGCAGTTCCGGTGGGGAGTCAACAAACATTCAGTACTTC. Its translation: CASSSGGESTNIQYF.

The chain employs TRBV7-8 and TRBJ2-3; TRBD2 is a possible D gene (5 bases). CDR1 is SGHVS, CDR2 FQNEAQ, per germline. Trimming removed 1 base at V and 0 bases at J, with 17 bases between. The CDR3 extends over 18 amino acids. The CDR3 is CASSLVDLSTSSTDTQYF. The CDR3 nucleotides are TGTGCCAGCAGCTTAGTAGACCTGAGTACTAGTAGCACAGATACGCAGTATTTT.

In its sample, this clonotype was seen many times. The CDR3 loop is CASGTSGYNEQFF. CDR3 coding DNA: TGCGCCAGCGGGACTAGCGGTTACAATGAGCAGTTCTTC. The V and J genes are TRBV5-1 and TRBJ2-1; 11 bases map to TRBD2. Germline CDR1 reads SGHRS; CDR2 reads YFSETQ. The CDR3 is 13 residues long. V shed 7 bases, J shed 4 bases, and the junction held 1 base outside the gene matches.

The J gene is TRBJ2-7, the V gene TRBV6-2 or TRBV6-3; the D gene could be TRBD1 or TRBD2 (6 bases each). CDR3 length: 16 amino acids. Trimming shortened V by 6 bases and J by 0 bases, and 18 bases separated the two germline ends. CDR1 and CDR2 (germline): MNHEY, SVGEGT. CDR3 in DNA: TGTGCCAGCAGCCAGATTTTGAGGGGGGACTCCTACGAGCAGTACTTC. Translating it yields CASSQILRGDSYEQYF.

This clonotype was seen at least ten times. This rearrangement joins TRBV6-2 or TRBV6-3 to TRBJ2-7, with 7 bases that match TRBD1. Unmatched junction bases numbered 8, after V lost 4 bases and J lost 2 bases. The CDR3 contains 15 residues. Germline CDR1 is MNHEY and CDR2 is SVGEGT. CDR3 bases: TGTGCCAGCAGTTTCCTACAGGGGAGCGCCTACGAGCAGTACTTC. Residues: CASSFLQGSAYEQYF.

At least ten counts were recorded for this clonotype. The rearrangement joins TRBV5-1 to TRBJ2-2; no firm D call. Germline CDR1 SGHRS, CDR2 YFSETQ. V lost 0 bases and J 8 bases, leaving 8 bases between the germline ends. CDR3 length: 13 amino acids. CDR3 DNA sequence: TGCGCCAGCAGCTTGGGATCAGGAGGGGAGCTGTTTTTT. Translated, it gives CASSLGSGGELFF.

This clonotype was recorded many times. The J gene is TRBJ2-1, the V gene TRBV20-1, with 9 bases fitting TRBD2. The V segment lost 0 bases and the J segment 5 bases; nucleotides outside the gene matches: 11. The CDR3 loop spans 17 amino acids. Germline CDR1 reads DFQATT; CDR2 reads SNEGSKA (reference sequence). CDR3: CSARDGAGLARDNEQFF. The CDR3, as DNA: TGCAGTGCTAGAGATGGGGCCGGACTAGCGAGGGACAATGAGCAGTTCTTC.

This clonotype was detected many times. The V call is TRBV7-9, the J call TRBJ2-7, with D unresolved. The CDR3 is 14 amino acids. The germline V and J ends were trimmed by 5 bases and 2 bases, with 13 bases remaining between them. Germline-derived CDR1 and CDR2 are SEHNR and FQNEAQ (reference sequence). The CDR3 DNA follows: TGTGCCAGCAGCCCCCCCTGGGGAACCTACGAGCAGTACTTC. Its protein product is CASSPPWGTYEQYF.

Only a few counts were recorded for this clonotype. In DNA form, the CDR3 reads TGTGCCAGCAGCTTAAAAGGGACTCAAGAGACCCAGTACTTC. Its translation: CASSLKGTQETQYF. The chain has TRBV7-9 and TRBJ2-5, with D perhaps TRBD2 (6 bases). V gave up 2 bases and J gave up 2 bases, with 9 bases separating them. There are 14 residues in the CDR3. Germline V gives CDR1 SEHNR, CDR2 FQNEAQ (reference sequence).

Comments on this clonotype: At one boundary the junction diverges from the germline segment, which might be a read error. The J gene is TRBJ2-5, the V gene TRBV20-1; 11 bases map to TRBD2. CDR1 and CDR2 from the germline V gene are DFQATT and SNEGSKA (reference sequence). The length of the CDR3 is 14 residues. This CDR3 is CCATKTSGVETQYF. The CDR3, as DNA: TGCTGTGCTACAAAGACTAGCGGGGTTGAGACCCAGTACTTC.

In its sample, this clonotype was seen many times. V is TRBV12-3 or TRBV12-4 and J is TRBJ1-2; 8 bases are a match to TRBD1. The CDR3 spans 13 residues. Trimming at V came to 3 bases and at J to 3 bases, leaving 0 bases not matched to a gene. In DNA form, the CDR3 reads TGTGCCAGCAGTTTGGACAGGGACTATGGCTACACCTTC. Amino acid sequence: CASSLDRDYGYTF.